These 13 T cell receptor beta chains came from one sample sequenced in a study of OX40 agonist ivuxolimab in advanced cancers. TCRdb's copy holds only in-frame clones and misses some; the assay was immunoSEQ multiplex PCR. The sample shows about 65,000 clones, about 90% of them seen only once. The specimen was CD4+ or CD8+ T cells sorted from blood, collected in a trial of the OX40 agonist ivuxolimab. The receptors were sampled from an adult with an advanced solid tumor such as melanoma, head and neck, liver or kidney cancer.

This sequence joins TRBV7-9 and TRBJ1-1; TRBD1 aligns across 9 bases. The CDR3 has 18 residues. V lost 4 bases, J lost 2 bases, and 14 bases stayed unmatched. Germline V gives CDR1 SEHNR, CDR2 FQNEAQ (reference sequence). In nucleotides, the CDR3 is TGTGCCAGCAGCTCCAAGCAAATACCGGGACAGGGAAACACTGAAGCTTTCTTT. Its translation is CASSSKQIPGQGNTEAFF.

The chain employs TRBV6-4 and TRBJ2-1, with D uncertain. The CDR3 spans 12 residues. CDR1 is MRHNA and CDR2 is SNTAGT in the germline V gene. Trimming took 5 bases from V and 5 from J, leaving 7 bases between them. The CDR3 DNA is TGTGCCAGCAGTTCCTCTAACAATGAGCAGTTCTTC. Its protein is CASSSSNNEQFF.

This clone is a singleton in its sample. The V and J genes are TRBV30 and TRBJ2-5, with D perhaps TRBD1 or TRBD2 (5 bases each). The CDR3 loop spans 13 amino acids. V was cut by 4 bases and J by 1 base, with 10 bases left in between. The germline V gene encodes CDR1 GTSNPN and CDR2 SVGIG (reference sequence). The CDR3: CAWTRDVQETQYF. CDR3 nucleotides: TGTGCCTGGACCAGGGACGTCCAAGAGACCCAGTACTTC.

V and J are TRBV4-1 and TRBJ2-5, with 7 bases that match TRBD2. The end of the DNA is better explained by TRBJ2-7, so the J call may be wrong. Germline loops: CDR1 MGHRA, CDR2 YSYEKL. CDR3 size: 16 residues. The CDR3 here is CASSQDAASGSYEQYF. The CDR3 coding sequence is TGCGCCAGCAGCCAAGATGCGGCTAGCGGATCCTACGAGCAGTACTTC.

The chain uses TRBV28 and TRBJ2-7, with D perhaps assigned TRBD1 or TRBD2 (6 bases each). Between the trimmed V and J ends, which lost 0 bases and 0 bases, there was a span of 12 bases. The CDR3 totals 16 residues. Germline CDR1 is MDHEN and CDR2 is SYDVKM. CDR3 residues: CASSLWGGPSSYEQYF. The CDR3 DNA is TGTGCCAGCAGTTTATGGGGGGGCCCCAGCTCCTACGAGCAGTACTTC.

This chain connects TRBV29-1 to TRBJ2-5; D gene uncertain. This CDR3 has 12 amino acids. V was pared by 5 bases and J by 13 bases, with 20 bases between. CDR1 and CDR2 (germline): SQVTM, ANQGSEA. CDR3 residues: CSVLLGLETAYF. As DNA, the CDR3 is TGCAGCGTTCTTTTAGGGCTGGAGACGGCGTACTTC.

This chain connects TRBV18 to TRBJ2-3; D gene uncertain. V was shortened by 2 bases and J by 6 bases, with 15 bases between the two germline ends. The CDR3 length is 15 residues. CDR1 KGHSH and CDR2 LQKENI come from the germline V gene. The CDR3 bases are TGTGCCAGCTCACCAGATAGACCCCCCTTGGATACGCAGTATTTT. Its translation is CASSPDRPPLDTQYF.

The V gene is TRBV27, the J gene TRBJ1-1; weak D call: TRBD1 (6 bases). This CDR3 has 14 amino acids. V was clipped by 6 bases and J by 7 bases, with 18 bases between them. Germline lookup yields CDR1 MNHEY and CDR2 SMNVEV (reference sequence). The DNA for the CDR3 is TGTGCCAGCAGCAAACAGGGAGGGCCTGGTGAAGCTTTCTTT. It specifies CASSKQGGPGEAFF.

The chain recombines TRBV7-2 with TRBJ1-1; no firm D call. Germline CDR1 is SGHTA and CDR2 is FQGNSA. The CDR3 has 16 amino acids. The V end was cut by 1 base, the J end by 4 bases, with 16 bases between. The CDR3 sequence is CASSLDGALIGTEAFF. DNA of the CDR3: TGTGCCAGCAGCTTAGACGGTGCCCTGATTGGCACTGAAGCTTTCTTT.

The chain recombines TRBV10-3 with TRBJ1-1; a weak D match, TRBD1 (5 bases). The germline V gene has CDR1 ENHRY and CDR2 SYGVKD. Trimming pared 6 bases from V and 7 bases from J, leaving 15 bases between. The CDR3 runs 13 residues. The CDR3 here is CAISDGVGDEAFF. The CDR3 DNA is TGTGCCATCAGCGACGGGGTGGGGGATGAAGCTTTCTTT.

The chain carries TRBV9 and TRBJ2-5; TRBD2 aligns across 13 bases. Unmatched junction bases numbered 6, after V lost 0 bases and J lost 4 bases. CDR1 is SGDLS and CDR2 is YYNGEE in the germline V gene. The CDR3 runs to 17 residues. This chain's CDR3 is CASSVGRLAGGGETQYF. In DNA, the CDR3 is TGTGCCAGCAGCGTAGGCCGACTAGCGGGAGGTGGAGAGACCCAGTACTTC. The full variable domain, its missing parts supplied by reference TRBV9 and TRBJ2-5, is DSGVTQTPKHLITATGQRVTLRCSPRSGDLSVYWYQQSLDQGLQFLIQYYNGEERAKGNILERFSAQQFPDLHSELNLSSLELGDSALYFCASSVGRLAGGGETQYFGPGTRLLVL.

The chain has TRBV28 and TRBJ1-2; tentative D call: TRBD1 (5 bases). The CDR3 runs 12 residues. In germline, CDR1 is MDHEN, CDR2 SYDVKM. Trimming took off 4 bases at V and 6 bases at J, with 9 bases between the two ends. The CDR3 spells CASSSMGDGYTF. DNA for the CDR3: TGTGCCAGCAGTTCGATGGGGGATGGCTACACCTTC.

This clone was recorded only once. The J gene is TRBJ1-6, the V gene TRBV15, with D unresolved. Trimming pared 1 base from V and 0 bases from J, leaving 10 bases between. The length of the CDR3 is 17 residues. From germline, CDR1 is LNHNV and CDR2 YYDKDF (reference sequence). CDR3 region: CATSRGDKSSYNSPLHF. Here the CDR3 DNA reads TGTGCCACCAGCAGAGGTGACAAAAGCTCCTATAATTCACCCCTCCACTTT.